These 7 T cell receptor beta chains came from one sample sequenced in a study of T-cell reconstitution after alpha-beta-depleted transplantation in children. Unique molecular identifiers were incorporated during preparation of the TCRbeta library. TCRdb reprocessed the PCR reads with MiXCR, giving one entry per CDR3 protein. The data contain about 160,000 distinct CDR3 sequences, 11% of them singletons. Source: PBMCs, taken before TCRalphabeta/CD19-depleted stem cell transplant. These receptors were taken from a boy aged 2 to 10 with acute myeloid leukemia, due to receive a stem cell transplant.

The sample holds many counts of this clonotype. This chain uses TRBV28 with TRBJ1-1; D is uncertain. There are 13 residues in the CDR3. V was clipped by 4 bases and J by 2 bases, with 8 bases between them. The germline gives CDR1 MDHEN, CDR2 SYDVKM. CDR3 in DNA: TGTGCCAGCAGTTCATCCCTTAACACTGAAGCTTTCTTT. It specifies CASSSSLNTEAFF.

The table lists this clonotype with many counts. The V and J genes are TRBV12-3 or TRBV12-4 and TRBJ1-5; tentatively, D is TRBD1 (5 bases). The CDR3 is made up of 14 amino acids. Trimming pared 1 base from V and 7 bases from J, leaving 11 bases between. The CDR3 DNA is TGTGCCAGCAGTTTAGGGGGGGAAATCCAGCCCCAGCATTTT. It specifies CASSLGGEIQPQHF.

This clonotype appeared many times. CDR3 nucleotide sequence: TGTGCCAGCAGTTACTCGGTCGTCGGAAGAACCTACGAGCAGTACTTC. Protein product: CASSYSVVGRTYEQYF. J is TRBJ2-7 and V is TRBV6-2 or TRBV6-3; D call uncertain. V lost 0 bases and J 2 bases, leaving 14 bases between the germline ends. Germline CDR1 and CDR2: MNHEY and SVGEGT. This CDR3 has 16 residues.

This clonotype appeared many times. The V call is TRBV29-1, the J call TRBJ2-2; D might be TRBD1 (6 bases). Looked up from germline, CDR1 is SQVTM and CDR2 is ANQGSEA. CDR3 length equals 14 residues. V was shortened by 5 bases and J by 0 bases, with 10 bases between the two germline ends. The DNA of the CDR3 is TGCAGCGTTCGACAGGTTGCGAACACCGGGGAGCTGTTTTTT. Encoded protein: CSVRQVANTGELFF.

This clonotype was seen at least ten times. The rearrangement joins TRBV20-1 to TRBJ1-5; unclear D gene. The CDR3 is 14 amino acids. Trimming took 3 bases from V and 3 from J, leaving 12 bases between them. Germline CDR1 and CDR2: DFQATT and SNEGSKA (reference sequence). DNA for the CDR3: TGCAGTGCTAGGGCCGGGAACATCAATCAGCCCCAGCATTTT. As protein: CSARAGNINQPQHF.

This clonotype was seen repeatedly, ten times or more. The rearrangement links TRBV29-1 to TRBJ1-2; D not resolved. Germline V CDR1 and CDR2: SQVTM, ANQGSEA. V was shortened by 4 bases and J by 2 bases, with 17 bases between the two germline ends. The CDR3 extends over 15 amino acids. CDR3 nucleotide sequence: TGCAGCGTTGCGGTCGGCAGAGCCTCCAACTATGGCTACACCTTC. Its protein product is CSVAVGRASNYGYTF.

This clonotype came up many times. The chain carries TRBV12-3 or TRBV12-4 and TRBJ1-5, with D possibly TRBD1 on 6 matching bases. The CDR3 extends over 14 amino acids. V lost 3 bases and J lost 6, with 12 bases in between. The CDR3 sequence is CASSLLGGSQPQHF. CDR3 DNA: TGTGCCAGCAGTTTGTTGGGGGGCTCTCAGCCCCAGCATTTT.